This T cell receptor (beta chain) was sequenced for a study of OX40 agonist ivuxolimab in advanced cancers. Whole-study results and caveats: On average, CD8+ T cells showed a greater number of expanded clones than CD4+.

A single count supports this clone. Its antigen is unidentified. The data were produced by immunoSEQ multiplex PCR, yet TCRdb's version contains in-frame clones alone and is incomplete. The data hold 80,000 to 95,000 clones, with just over 85% observed a single time. The germline gives CDR1 LGHNT, CDR2 FRNRAP. The trim removed 6 bases at V and 2 bases at J, leaving 6 bases unmatched. The CDR3 runs 15 residues. The sequenced sample was CD4+ or CD8+ T cells sorted from blood, obtained in a trial of the OX40 agonist ivuxolimab. The receptor was derived from an adult with an advanced solid tumor such as melanoma, head and neck, liver or kidney cancer. This chain joins TRBV12-5 and TRBJ1-3; 8 bases agree with TRBD1. The CDR3 reads CASGYSDRAGNTIYF. The CDR3 region has the DNA TGTGCTAGTGGGTATTCGGACAGGGCTGGAAACACCATATATTTT. Full variable domain (outside the CDR3, taken from reference TRBV12-5 and TRBJ1-3): DARVTQTPRHKVTEMGQEVTMRCQPILGHNTVFWYRQTMMQGLELLAYFRNRAPLDDSGMPKDRFSAEMPDATLATLKIQPSEPRDSAVYFCASGYSDRAGNTIYFGEGSWLTVV.